This TCR beta chain was recovered during a study of post-analysis software for immune sequencing data. The study's findings and limits: Normalized Chao1 diversity was significantly reduced in patients versus controls. Elevated frequency relative to controls characterized several TRBV segments in patients, TRBV5-6, TRBV5-1 and TRBV20-1 among them. Samples from a shared batch, those prepared together, strongly co-clustered by F measure.

The germline CDR1 and CDR2 sequences are SGDLS and YYNGEE. This CDR3 contains 14 residues. Regarding this clonotype: Its specificity is unknown. This clone may be a read error of a much larger clone one base away.

Researchers reported that TCR beta cDNA libraries carried unique molecular identifiers. TCRdb recomputed calls from the PCR reads with MiXCR, one row per CDR3 protein. The data hold approximately 350,000 distinct CDR3 sequences, with roughly 36% observed a single time. The clonotype originates from a girl aged 5-17 years with multiple sclerosis. The chain has TRBV9 and TRBJ2-7, with 10 bases lining up with TRBD2. Sequences were obtained from blood. CDR3 coding DNA: TGTGTCAGCAGCGTTGGACTAGCGGACTACGAGCAGTACTTC. Its translation is CVSSVGLADYEQYF.